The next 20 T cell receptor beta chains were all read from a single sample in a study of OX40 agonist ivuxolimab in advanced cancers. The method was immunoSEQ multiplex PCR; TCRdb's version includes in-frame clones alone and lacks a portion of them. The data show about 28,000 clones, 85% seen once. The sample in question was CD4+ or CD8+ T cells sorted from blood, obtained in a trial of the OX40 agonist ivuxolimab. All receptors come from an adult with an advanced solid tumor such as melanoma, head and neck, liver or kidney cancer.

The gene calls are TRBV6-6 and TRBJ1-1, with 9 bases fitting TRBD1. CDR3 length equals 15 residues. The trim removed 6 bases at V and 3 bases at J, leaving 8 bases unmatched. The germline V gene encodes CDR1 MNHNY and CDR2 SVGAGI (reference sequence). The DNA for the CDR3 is TGTGCCAGCAGCCAGACACAGGGGGCCTACACTGAAGCTTTCTTT. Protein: CASSQTQGAYTEAFF.

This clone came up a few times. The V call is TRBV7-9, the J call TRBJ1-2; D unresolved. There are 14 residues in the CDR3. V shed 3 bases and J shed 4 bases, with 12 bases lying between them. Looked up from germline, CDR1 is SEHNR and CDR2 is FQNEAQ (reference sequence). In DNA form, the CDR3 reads TGTGCCAGCAGCTTCGCCCGAGTACTCTATGGCTACACCTTC. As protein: CASSFARVLYGYTF.

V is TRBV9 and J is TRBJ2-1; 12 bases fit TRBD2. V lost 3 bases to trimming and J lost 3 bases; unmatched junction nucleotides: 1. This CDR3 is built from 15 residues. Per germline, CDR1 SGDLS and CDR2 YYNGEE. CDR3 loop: CASSATSGGYNEQFF. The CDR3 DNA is TGTGCCAGCAGCGCGACTAGCGGGGGCTACAATGAGCAGTTCTTC. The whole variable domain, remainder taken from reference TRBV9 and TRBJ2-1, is DSGVTQTPKHLITATGQRVTLRCSPRSGDLSVYWYQQSLDQGLQFLIQYYNGEERAKGNILERFSAQQFPDLHSELNLSSLELGDSALYFCASSATSGGYNEQFFGPGTRLTVL.

The CDR3 DNA reads as TGTGCCAGTAGTGGGGGGACAGGGGCCTACAATGAGCAGTTCTTC. It translates to CASSGGTGAYNEQFF. The V gene is TRBV19, the J gene TRBJ2-1, with 10 positions matching TRBD1. The V segment lost 5 bases and the J segment 2 bases; nucleotides outside the gene matches: 3. CDR1 and CDR2 from the germline V gene are LNHDA and SQIVND (reference sequence). The CDR3 consists of 15 residues.

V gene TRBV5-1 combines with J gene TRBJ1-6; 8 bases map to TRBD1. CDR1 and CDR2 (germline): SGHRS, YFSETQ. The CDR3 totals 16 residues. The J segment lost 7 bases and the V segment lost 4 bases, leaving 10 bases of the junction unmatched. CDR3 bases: TGCGCCAGCAGCCCCGATCAGGGGGCGAGGAATTCACCCCTCCACTTT. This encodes CASSPDQGARNSPLHF.

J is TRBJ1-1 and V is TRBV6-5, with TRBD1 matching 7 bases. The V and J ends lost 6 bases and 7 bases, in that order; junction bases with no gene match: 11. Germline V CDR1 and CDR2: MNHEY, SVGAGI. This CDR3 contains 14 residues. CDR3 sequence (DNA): TGTGCCAGCAGGACCGGAGGGGGCGATGGTGAAGCTTTCTTT. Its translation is CASRTGGGDGEAFF.

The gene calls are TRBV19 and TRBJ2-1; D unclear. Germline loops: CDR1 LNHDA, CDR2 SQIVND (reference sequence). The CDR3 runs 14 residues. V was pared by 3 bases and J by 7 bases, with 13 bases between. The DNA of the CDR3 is TGTGCCAGTAGTATGGTGTCTACCGGGAATGAGCAGTTCTTC. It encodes CASSMVSTGNEQFF.

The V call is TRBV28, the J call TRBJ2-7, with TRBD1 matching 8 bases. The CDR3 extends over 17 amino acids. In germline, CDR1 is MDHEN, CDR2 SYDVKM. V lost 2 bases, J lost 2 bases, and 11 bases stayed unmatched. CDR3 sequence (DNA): TGTGCCAGCAGTTTAAACGCAGGGGGCATAAAAACCTACGAGCAGTACTTC. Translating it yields CASSLNAGGIKTYEQYF.

The CDR3 nucleotides are TGCGCCAGCAGCCAACTGGCCCGTCAGTACTTC. Its translation: CASSQLARQYF. V usage is TRBV4-1 and J usage is TRBJ2-4; D unclear. Trimming removed 2 bases from V and 12 bases from J, with 8 bases in between. Germline CDR1 reads MGHRA; CDR2 reads YSYEKL. The CDR3 contains 11 residues.

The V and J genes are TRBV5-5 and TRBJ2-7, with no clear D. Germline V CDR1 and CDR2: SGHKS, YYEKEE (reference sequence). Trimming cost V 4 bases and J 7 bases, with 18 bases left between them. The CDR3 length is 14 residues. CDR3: CASSQDAIPEEQYF. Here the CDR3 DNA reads TGTGCCAGCAGCCAAGACGCTATACCGGAGGAGCAGTACTTC. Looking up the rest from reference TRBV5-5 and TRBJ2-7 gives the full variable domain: DAGVTQSPTHLIKTRGQQVTLRCSPISGHKSVSWYQQVLGQGPQFIFQYYEKEERGRGNFPDRFSARQFPNYSSELNVNALLLGDSALYLCASSQDAIPEEQYFGPGTRLTVT.

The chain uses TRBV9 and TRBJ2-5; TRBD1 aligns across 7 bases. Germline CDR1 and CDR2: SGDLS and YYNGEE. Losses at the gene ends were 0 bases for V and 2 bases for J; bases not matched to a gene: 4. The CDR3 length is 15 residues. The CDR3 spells CASSVEGGRQETQYF. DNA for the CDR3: TGTGCCAGCAGCGTAGAAGGGGGCCGGCAAGAGACCCAGTACTTC.

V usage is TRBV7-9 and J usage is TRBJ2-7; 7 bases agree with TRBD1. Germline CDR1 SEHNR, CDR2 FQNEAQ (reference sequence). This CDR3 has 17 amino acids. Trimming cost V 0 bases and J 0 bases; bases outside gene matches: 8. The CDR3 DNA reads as TGTGCCAGCAGCTTAGCCGTCGGGACAGACTACTCCTACGAGCAGTACTTC. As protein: CASSLAVGTDYSYEQYF.

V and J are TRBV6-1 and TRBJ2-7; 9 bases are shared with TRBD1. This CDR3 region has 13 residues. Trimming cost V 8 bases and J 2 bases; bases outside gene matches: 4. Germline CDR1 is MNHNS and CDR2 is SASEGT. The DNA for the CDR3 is TGTGCCAGCCACGACAGGGGGGCCTACGAGCAGTACTTC. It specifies CASHDRGAYEQYF.

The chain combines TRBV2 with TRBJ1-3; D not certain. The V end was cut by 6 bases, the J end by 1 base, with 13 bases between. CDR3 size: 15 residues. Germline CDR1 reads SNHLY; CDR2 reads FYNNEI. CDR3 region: CASRVGAGSGNTIYF. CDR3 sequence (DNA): TGTGCCAGCAGAGTTGGTGCAGGATCTGGAAACACCATATATTTT.

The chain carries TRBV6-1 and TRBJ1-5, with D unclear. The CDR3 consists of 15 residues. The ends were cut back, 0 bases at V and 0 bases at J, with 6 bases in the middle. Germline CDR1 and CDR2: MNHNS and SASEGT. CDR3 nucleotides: TGTGCCAGCAGTGAAGCTCCAGGTAGCAATCAGCCCCAGCATTTT. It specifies CASSEAPGSNQPQHF.

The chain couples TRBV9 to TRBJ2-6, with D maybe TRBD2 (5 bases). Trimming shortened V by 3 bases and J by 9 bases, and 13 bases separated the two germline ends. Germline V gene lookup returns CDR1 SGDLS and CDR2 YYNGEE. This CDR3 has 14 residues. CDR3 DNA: TGTGCCAGCAGCGGAACGGAGGTGGTCAACGTCCTGACTTTC. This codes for CASSGTEVVNVLTF.

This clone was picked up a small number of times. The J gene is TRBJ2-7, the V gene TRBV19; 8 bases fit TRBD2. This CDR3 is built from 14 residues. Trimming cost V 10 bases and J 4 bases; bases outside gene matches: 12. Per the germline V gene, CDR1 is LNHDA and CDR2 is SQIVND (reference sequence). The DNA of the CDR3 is TGTGCCACATCACCAACGGGGGGGATTTACGAGCAGTACTTC. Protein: CATSPTGGIYEQYF.

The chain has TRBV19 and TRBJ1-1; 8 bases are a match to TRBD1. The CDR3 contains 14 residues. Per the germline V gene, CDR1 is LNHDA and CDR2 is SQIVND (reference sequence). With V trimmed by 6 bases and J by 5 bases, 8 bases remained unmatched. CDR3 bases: TGTGCCAGTAGACACACAGGGGGAGGAACTGAAGCTTTCTTT. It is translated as CASRHTGGGTEAFF. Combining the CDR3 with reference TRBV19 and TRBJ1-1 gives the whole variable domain DGGITQSPKYLFRKEGQNVTLSCEQNLNHDAMYWYRQDPGQGLRLIYYSQIVNDFQKGDIAEGYSVSREKKESFPLTVTSAQKNPTAFYLCASRHTGGGTEAFFGQGTRLTVV.

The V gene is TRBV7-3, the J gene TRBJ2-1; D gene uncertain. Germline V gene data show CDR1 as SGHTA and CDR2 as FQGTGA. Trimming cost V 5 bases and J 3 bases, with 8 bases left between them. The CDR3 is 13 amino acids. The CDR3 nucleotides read TGTGCCAGCAGCCCGCCAAACTACAATGAGCAGTTCTTC. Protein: CASSPPNYNEQFF. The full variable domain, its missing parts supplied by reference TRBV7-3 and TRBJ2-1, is GAGVSQTPSNKVTEKGKYVELRCDPISGHTALYWYRQSLGQGPEFLIYFQGTGAADDSGLPNDRFFAVRPEGSVSTLKIQRTERGDSAVYLCASSPPNYNEQFFGPGTRLTVL.

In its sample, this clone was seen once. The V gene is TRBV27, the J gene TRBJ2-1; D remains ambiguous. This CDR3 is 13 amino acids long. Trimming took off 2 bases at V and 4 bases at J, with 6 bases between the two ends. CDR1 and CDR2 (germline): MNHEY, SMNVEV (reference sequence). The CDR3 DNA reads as TGTGCCAGCAGTTTAGGTCGGTACAATGAGCAGTTCTTC. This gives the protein CASSLGRYNEQFF.